The 8 T cell receptor beta chains in this list originate from one sample, sequenced in a study of blood T cells in healthy people across ages. The second PCR ran about 6 to 12 cycles with a sample-barcoded 5' primer and J-beta primers. TCRdb recomputed calls from the 5' RACE reads with MiXCR, one row per CDR3 protein. The table records around 670,000 distinct CDR3 sequences, about 30% of them present only once. Sequencing was performed on blood. The receptor set was obtained from an elderly woman in good health.

This clonotype has only a few counts. With a much larger clone just one base away, this may be a read error. The V call is TRBV7-3, the J call TRBJ2-7; TRBD2 aligns across 10 bases. The J call is in doubt because the DNA end fits TRBJ2-5 better. Germline lookup yields CDR1 SGHTA and CDR2 FQGTGA. CDR3 length: 17 residues. The CDR3 DNA sequence: TGTGCCAGCAGCTTACAGGGACGAGCGGGGGGGCGAGAGACCCAGTACTTC. This encodes CASSLQGRAGGRETQYF.

On this clonotype itself: This may come from a read error, since a much larger clone is one base off. The V and J genes are TRBV30 and TRBJ2-1, with 9 bases aligning to TRBD1. This CDR3 is 14 amino acids long. Germline V gene lookup returns CDR1 GTSNPN and CDR2 SVGIG (reference sequence). This CDR3 reads CARSPGQGYNEQFF. For the CDR3, the DNA is TGTGCCCGGAGTCCCGGACAGGGGTACAATGAGCAGTTCTTC.

In the case of this clonotype: Just one base apart from a much larger clone, this may be a read error. This chain joins TRBV6-5 and TRBJ2-7; 7 nucleotides line up with TRBD1. V lost 6 bases, J lost 3 bases, and 8 bases stayed unmatched. The CDR3 runs 14 residues. Germline lookup yields CDR1 MNHEY and CDR2 SVGAGI. CDR3 loop: CASRGSAGGYEQYF. The CDR3, as DNA: TGTGCCAGCAGGGGATCGGCAGGGGGCTACGAGCAGTACTTC.

The chain recombines TRBV29-1 with TRBJ2-1, with D possibly matching TRBD2 (5 bases). Germline V CDR1 and CDR2: SQVTM, ANQGSEA. V lost 2 bases, J lost 6 bases, and 14 bases lay in between. The CDR3 consists of 14 residues. The DNA of the CDR3 is TGCAGCGTTGAAAGGAGGAGTTTCCCCAATGAGCAGTTCTTC. It is translated as CSVERRSFPNEQFF.

This clonotype has a count of ten or more. V usage is TRBV15 and J usage is TRBJ1-2, with 9 bases that match TRBD1. The CDR3 consists of 14 residues. V lost 1 base, J lost 5 bases, and 2 bases stayed unmatched. Germline V CDR1 and CDR2: LNHNV, YYDKDF (reference sequence). CDR3 in DNA: TGTGCCACCAGCAGAGCCGGGACAGGGTATGGCTACACCTTC. This sequence encodes CATSRAGTGYGYTF.

A remark on this clonotype: A read error may explain this, as a much larger clone is one base away. The chain is built from TRBV29-1 and TRBJ1-1; no reliable D call. CDR1 is SQVTM, CDR2 ANQGSEA, per germline. The CDR3 extends over 13 amino acids. CDR3 amino acids: CNVEPGGNTEAFF. CDR3 nucleotide sequence: TGCAACGTTGAGCCAGGCGGGAACACTGAAGCTTTCTTT.

The sample holds many counts of this clonotype. This chain links TRBV5-1 with TRBJ2-1; the D gene could be TRBD1 or TRBD2 (5 bases each). The germline V gene has CDR1 SGHRS and CDR2 YFSETQ. The length of the CDR3 is 14 residues. V shed 3 bases and J shed 6 bases, with 13 bases lying between them. The CDR3: CASSSVRGRNEQFF. The DNA for the CDR3 is TGCGCCAGCAGCTCTGTACGGGGCCGCAATGAGCAGTTCTTC.

Remarks on this clonotype: A much larger clone sits a single nucleotide away, making a read error possible. The rearrangement uses TRBV11-3 and TRBJ2-7; D is ambiguous. The CDR3 totals 15 residues. Germline CDR1 reads SGHNT; CDR2 reads YENEEA. The CDR3 DNA reads TGTGCCGGCAGCTTAGATTCCGGGTCTCGGTACGAGCAGTACTTC. It translates to CAGSLDSGSRYEQYF.